This T cell receptor (beta chain) was sequenced for a study of blood T cell repertoires in COVID-19. The CDR3 loop spans 14 amino acids. Germline-derived CDR1 and CDR2 are ENHRY and SYGVKD. The ends were cut back, 3 bases at V and 3 bases at J, with 9 bases in the middle. Clinical history as reported by participants underpinned cohort assignment. Produced via immunoSEQ multiplex PCR; TCRdb's table is partial and in-frame only. In the table there are fewer than 350,000 clones, 70% to 90% of which are singletons. The source material was PBMCs or T cells enriched from blood (not recorded which). V usage is TRBV10-3 and J usage is TRBJ1-3, with a possible D match to TRBD1 (5 bases). The receptor's source is a woman aged 35 to 49 with acute COVID-19. DNA for the CDR3: TGTGCCATCAGTGAAGCAGGGTTTGGAAACACCATATATTTT. Translated: CAISEAGFGNTIYF.